The 27 T cell receptor beta chains given below trace back to one sample, sequenced in a study of neoadjuvant nivolumab and ipilimumab in lung cancer (dated by TCRdb to 2018 to 2021). Library prep was done by the immunoSEQ multiplex PCR assay. The table comes from immuneACCESS by way of TCRdb, which keeps in-frame sequences with V and J called. Part of the clones is missing from these tables; in studies checked, under half for an unresolved V gene and the rest for unknown reasons. The sample records roughly 20,000 clones, approximately 79% of which are singletons. The ten largest clones represent around 9.2% of the sample. The sample's time point label, in plain terms: at surgical resection after neoadjuvant nivolumab +/- ipilimumab. The sample in question was tumor tissue, obtained after neoadjuvant nivolumab, alone or with ipilimumab, at or shortly before surgery. The receptor set was obtained from an adult with non-small cell lung cancer.

The J gene is TRBJ2-3, the V gene TRBV5-1; 8 bases are a match to TRBD1. CDR1 is SGHRS and CDR2 is YFSETQ in the germline V gene. V shed 3 bases, J shed 2 bases, and the junction held 5 bases outside the gene matches. The CDR3 covers 15 residues. CDR3 amino acids: CASSSTGVNTDTQYF. CDR3 nucleotide sequence: TGCGCCAGCAGCTCGACAGGGGTAAACACAGATACGCAGTATTTT.

This chain links TRBV7-6 with TRBJ1-1; maybe TRBD1 (6 bases). Trimming took off 4 bases at V and 1 base at J, with 7 bases between the two ends. Germline V gives CDR1 SGHVS, CDR2 FNYEAQ. The CDR3 has 13 amino acids. The CDR3 nucleotides are TGTGCCAGCAGCTGGGGACAGAACACTGAAGCTTTCTTT. Amino acids: CASSWGQNTEAFF. Based on the CDR3 plus reference TRBV7-6 and TRBJ1-1, the full variable domain is GAGVSQSPRYKVTKRGQDVALRCDPISGHVSLYWYRQALGQGPEFLTYFNYEAQQDKSGLPNDRFSAERPEGSISTLTIQRTEQRDSAMYRCASSWGQNTEAFFGQGTRLTVV.

The chain joins TRBV5-1 to TRBJ2-5, with 7 nucleotides matching TRBD1. The CDR3 covers 17 residues. Germline-derived CDR1 and CDR2 are SGHRS and YFSETQ. Trimming cost V 4 bases and J 4 bases; bases outside gene matches: 16. The CDR3 DNA follows: TGCGCCAGCAGCCCAACAACAGGGGCGGCCGGCAGAGAGACCCAGTACTTC. This gives the protein CASSPTTGAAGRETQYF. The full variable domain, with the rest looked up from reference TRBV5-1 and TRBJ2-5, is KAGVTQTPRYLIKTRGQQVTLSCSPISGHRSVSWYQQTPGQGLQFLFEYFSETQRNKGNFPGRFSGRQFSNSRSEMNVSTLELGDSALYLCASSPTTGAAGRETQYFGPGTRLLVL.

The V and J genes are TRBV5-1 and TRBJ2-5, with TRBD2 identical over 13 bases. The CDR3 sequence is 16 residues long. V gave up 6 bases and J gave up 5 bases; unmatched junction bases: 10. The germline V gene encodes CDR1 SGHRS and CDR2 YFSETQ. CDR3 in DNA: TGCGCCAGCAACTCCCGGACTAGCGGGGGCCGGGAGACCCAGTACTTC. This sequence encodes CASNSRTSGGRETQYF.

This clone was counted a few times. Other DNA sequences in this specimen translate into the identical CDR3. This chain joins TRBV7-2 and TRBJ2-2; D not resolved. Germline V lookup: CDR1 SGHTA, CDR2 FQGNSA. V lost 2 bases, J lost 7 bases, and 5 bases lay in between. CDR3 length: 12 amino acids. CDR3 nucleotide sequence: TGTGCCAGCAGCTTATACAGCGGGGAGCTGTTTTTT. Translated, it gives CASSLYSGELFF.

CDR3 region: CASTGPRGISGNTIYF. In nucleotides, the CDR3 is TGTGCCAGCACAGGGCCCAGGGGGATCTCTGGAAACACCATATATTTT. The gene calls are TRBV6-6 and TRBJ1-3, with 7 bases matching TRBD1. The germline CDR1 and CDR2 sequences are MNHNY and SVGAGI (reference sequence). CDR3 length: 16 amino acids. The J segment lost 0 bases and the V segment lost 7 bases, leaving 9 bases of the junction unmatched.

The genes are TRBV5-6 and TRBJ1-2; D uncertain. The V gene lost 0 bases and the J gene lost 4 bases, with 10 bases spanning the gap. CDR3 length equals 14 residues. Germline V gives CDR1 SGHDT, CDR2 YYEEEE. Here the CDR3 reads CASSLEGVLYGYTF. In DNA form, the CDR3 reads TGTGCCAGCAGCTTGGAAGGCGTCCTCTATGGCTACACCTTC.

This chain links TRBV4-3 with TRBJ2-2; 10 nucleotides match TRBD1. J was trimmed by 7 bases and V by 7 bases; bases with no gene match: 9. This CDR3 is 15 amino acids long. Germline CDR1 and CDR2: LGHNA and YSLEER. CDR3 sequence: CASKRDRGGSGELFF. DNA for the CDR3: TGCGCCAGCAAGAGGGACAGGGGCGGGAGCGGGGAGCTGTTTTTT.

The rearrangement uses TRBV5-6 and TRBJ1-2; possibly TRBD1 for D (6 bases). V was shortened by 4 bases and J by 8 bases, with 12 bases between the two germline ends. CDR3 length equals 12 residues. CDR1 and CDR2 (germline): SGHDT, YYEEEE. CDR3 nucleotide sequence: TGTGCCAGCAGCCGGTGGGGGGGCGGCTACACCTTC. This sequence encodes CASSRWGGGYTF.

The CDR3 DNA sequence: TGTGCCAGCAGTTGGGCAGGGGGCTACAATCAGCCCCAGCATTTT. As protein: CASSWAGGYNQPQHF. The chain joins TRBV28 to TRBJ1-5; 8 bases agree with TRBD1. The V segment lost 4 bases and the J segment 3 bases; nucleotides outside the gene matches: 5. There are 15 residues in the CDR3. Germline lookup yields CDR1 MDHEN and CDR2 SYDVKM.

The chain employs TRBV27 and TRBJ1-5; 8 bases fit TRBD1. This CDR3 is 15 amino acids long. Losses at the gene ends were 5 bases for V and 2 bases for J; bases not matched to a gene: 5. CDR1 and CDR2 (germline): MNHEY, SMNVEV (reference sequence). The CDR3 region is CASSLQGAGNQPQHF. For the CDR3, the DNA is TGTGCCAGCAGTCTCCAGGGGGCCGGCAATCAGCCCCAGCATTTT.

V and J are TRBV28 and TRBJ2-2, with 9 bases aligning to TRBD1. The J segment lost 7 bases and the V segment lost 6 bases, leaving 9 bases of the junction unmatched. This CDR3 region has 15 residues. Germline lookup yields CDR1 MDHEN and CDR2 SYDVKM. The CDR3 here is CASRTGTGWNGELFF. CDR3 coding DNA: TGTGCCAGCAGAACCGGGACAGGGTGGAACGGGGAGCTGTTTTTT.

The V gene is TRBV5-4, the J gene TRBJ1-6; D is perhaps TRBD1 (6 bases). Trimming shortened V by 2 bases and J by 7 bases, and 19 bases separated the two germline ends. This CDR3 is built from 17 residues. Per the germline V gene, CDR1 is SGHNT and CDR2 is YYREEE (reference sequence). CDR3 in DNA: TGTGCCAGCAGCTTACAGTTCCAGGGGACTATGAATTCACCCCTCCACTTT. It is translated as CASSLQFQGTMNSPLHF.

In DNA form, the CDR3 reads TGTGCCAGCAGCTTGACTAGCGGGGGAAGGGAGACCCAGTACTTC. Translated: CASSLTSGGRETQYF. The chain is built from TRBV7-9 and TRBJ2-5, with 12 bases matching TRBD2. Trimming removed 3 bases from V and 5 bases from J; junction bases left unmatched: 4. Per the germline V gene, CDR1 is SEHNR and CDR2 is FQNEAQ (reference sequence). The CDR3 contains 15 residues.

The V gene is TRBV5-1, the J gene TRBJ1-2; TRBD1 agrees at 9 bases. This CDR3 is built from 15 residues. Trimming cost V 0 bases and J 7 bases; bases outside gene matches: 7. Germline V gene sequence: CDR1 SGHRS, CDR2 YFSETQ. The CDR3 protein is CASSLATGGAFGYTF. The CDR3 DNA reads TGCGCCAGCAGCTTGGCCACAGGGGGCGCATTTGGCTACACCTTC.

This chain connects TRBV7-2 to TRBJ1-2; D perhaps matches TRBD1 (6 bases). The germline V gene has CDR1 SGHTA and CDR2 FQGNSA. The CDR3 sequence is 18 residues long. The V gene lost 0 bases and the J gene lost 4 bases, with 21 bases spanning the gap. The CDR3 reads CASSLAHDRLYKAYGYTF. Here the CDR3 DNA reads TGTGCCAGCAGCTTAGCGCATGACAGGTTGTATAAGGCCTATGGCTACACCTTC.

This chain uses TRBV5-1 with TRBJ2-7; 8 nucleotides match TRBD1. This CDR3 comprises 16 residues. V trimming: 3 bases; J trimming: 1 base; junction bases outside the gene matches: 9. The germline V gene encodes CDR1 SGHRS and CDR2 YFSETQ. CDR3 sequence: CASSSGRQGLSYEQYF. DNA for the CDR3: TGCGCCAGCAGCTCGGGGAGACAGGGGCTGTCCTACGAGCAGTACTTC.

The rearrangement joins TRBV27 to TRBJ1-6; D perhaps matches TRBD1 (5 bases). This CDR3 has 15 amino acids. Germline lookup yields CDR1 MNHEY and CDR2 SMNVEV (reference sequence). V was clipped by 9 bases and J by 4 bases, with 16 bases between them. The CDR3 DNA reads TGTGCCAGTGCTTTGGGGCGCACTTATAATTCACCCCTCCACTTT. Translating it yields CASALGRTYNSPLHF.

The genes are TRBV5-1 and TRBJ1-1, with D possibly TRBD1 on 5 matching bases. Germline values: CDR1 SGHRS, CDR2 YFSETQ. With 0 bases removed from V and 1 base from J, the gap between germline ends came to 10 bases. CDR3 length: 15 amino acids. In DNA form, the CDR3 reads TGCGCCAGCAGCTTGGAGGGCACAGGGAACACTGAAGCTTTCTTT. Its translation: CASSLEGTGNTEAFF.

This chain joins TRBV7-2 and TRBJ2-1; tentatively, D is TRBD2 (6 bases). The CDR3 loop spans 14 amino acids. The ends were cut back, 4 bases at V and 4 bases at J, with 11 bases in the middle. Looked up from germline, CDR1 is SGHTA and CDR2 is FQGNSA. CDR3: CASSSVRGYNEQFF. In nucleotides, the CDR3 is TGTGCCAGCAGCTCCGTCCGGGGGTACAATGAGCAGTTCTTC. The full variable domain, completed using reference TRBV7-2 and TRBJ2-1, is GAGVSQSPSNKVTEKGKDVELRCDPISGHTALYWYRQSLGQGLEFLIYFQGNSAPDKSGLPSDRFSAERTGGSVSTLTIQRTQQEDSAVYLCASSSVRGYNEQFFGPGTRLTVL.

CDR3 in DNA: TGTGCCAGCACAGGGGCCCCTAGGTGGCCCCAGCATTTT. Translated, it gives CASTGAPRWPQHF. The rearrangement joins TRBV6-6 to TRBJ1-5; tentative D call: TRBD1 (6 bases). The germline gives CDR1 MNHNY, CDR2 SVGAGI (reference sequence). The length of the CDR3 is 13 residues. V lost 7 bases and J 9 bases, leaving 16 bases between the germline ends.

The chain carries TRBV6-1 and TRBJ2-7; no reliable D call. CDR1 and CDR2 (germline): MNHNS, SASEGT. Trimming removed 0 bases from V and 3 bases from J, with 6 bases in between. The CDR3 covers 13 residues. In DNA form, the CDR3 reads TGTGCCAGCAGTGAAGCGGCCTTCTACGAGCAGTACTTC. It codes for CASSEAAFYEQYF.

J is TRBJ1-2 and V is TRBV5-1, with 9 bases matching TRBD1. CDR3 length: 15 residues. With 1 base clipped from V and 4 bases from J, the junction kept 5 bases outside the gene matches. Germline assignment: CDR1 SGHRS and CDR2 YFSETQ. The CDR3 protein is CASSLRTGVSYGYTF. The DNA of the CDR3 is TGCGCCAGCAGCTTGCGGACAGGGGTGAGCTATGGCTACACCTTC.

The chain combines TRBV5-6 with TRBJ2-5; 7 positions agree with TRBD2. The ends lost 4 bases at V and 5 bases at J; junction bases unmatched: 11. The CDR3 spans 15 residues. The germline V gene has CDR1 SGHDT and CDR2 YYEEEE. The CDR3 loop reads CASSNMGGVRETQYF. In DNA, the CDR3 is TGTGCCAGCAGCAACATGGGGGGGGTGAGGGAGACCCAGTACTTC.

The genes are TRBV6-1 and TRBJ2-7; a weak D match, TRBD1 (6 bases). The CDR3 consists of 14 residues. The germline V gene encodes CDR1 MNHNS and CDR2 SASEGT. Trimming removed 7 bases at V and 0 bases at J, with 13 bases between. CDR3 loop: CASTGKTGSYEQYF. In nucleotides, the CDR3 is TGTGCCAGCACAGGGAAGACAGGCTCCTACGAGCAGTACTTC.

V usage is TRBV5-6 and J usage is TRBJ2-2; D tentatively reads TRBD1 or TRBD2 (5 bases each). The CDR3 totals 16 residues. V lost 2 bases to trimming and J lost 9 bases, with 20 bases between them. The V gene's germline CDR1 is SGHDT and CDR2 YYEEEE. The chain's CDR3 is CASSLSPGTGSRELFF. The CDR3 DNA follows: TGTGCCAGCAGCTTATCCCCCGGGACGGGAAGCCGGGAGCTGTTTTTT.

The chain has TRBV11-3 and TRBJ2-1; D possibly matches TRBD1 or TRBD2 (5 bases each). The germline V gene encodes CDR1 SGHNT and CDR2 YENEEA. This CDR3 spans 12 amino acids. Between the trimmed V and J ends, which lost 8 bases and 7 bases, there was a span of 12 bases. The CDR3 DNA is TGTGCCAGCTCGGCAGGGACGAATGAGCAGTTCTTC. This translates into CASSAGTNEQFF. Variable domain in full (rest from reference TRBV11-3 and TRBJ2-1): EAGVVQSPRYKIIEKKQPVAFWCNPISGHNTLYWYLQNLGQGPELLIRYENEEAVDDSQLPKDRFSAERLKGVDSTLKIQPAELGDSAVYLCASSAGTNEQFFGPGTRLTVL.